The 14 T cell receptor beta chains reported below all come from one sample, sequenced in a study of blood T cell repertoires in COVID-19. Using immunoSEQ multiplex PCR, the repertoire was profiled, and TCRdb retains in-frame clones only, with some absent. The sample comprises roughly 170,000 clones, 82% of which are singletons, and 15% to 20% rests with the top ten. The sample comprised PBMCs or T cells enriched from blood (not recorded which). The receptors stem from a man in his 60s who had recovered from COVID-19.

This clone was seen a single time. The J gene is TRBJ2-3, the V gene TRBV24-1; D perhaps matches TRBD1 (6 bases). Germline CDR1 and CDR2: KGHDR and SFDVKD. The germline V and J ends were trimmed by 7 bases and 9 bases, with 10 bases remaining between them. CDR3 length: 11 amino acids. Here the CDR3 reads CATSTGNTQYF. The CDR3 nucleotides read TGTGCCACCAGCACAGGGAACACGCAGTATTTT.

The J gene is TRBJ1-3, the V gene TRBV30; tentatively, D is TRBD1 (6 bases). The CDR3 length is 15 residues. Germline loops: CDR1 GTSNPN, CDR2 SVGIG (reference sequence). V lost 3 bases and J 2 bases, leaving 14 bases between the germline ends. The CDR3 sequence: CAWSATQGTGNTIYF. The DNA of the CDR3 is TGTGCCTGGAGCGCAACCCAGGGGACTGGAAACACCATATATTTT.

The chain carries TRBV27 and TRBJ1-6; weak D call: TRBD1 (5 bases). V was clipped by 6 bases and J by 5 bases, with 14 bases between them. The CDR3 loop spans 15 amino acids. Germline CDR1 reads MNHEY; CDR2 reads SMNVEV (reference sequence). CDR3 residues: CASRFRQGNNSPLHF. The CDR3 nucleotides read TGTGCCAGCAGATTCCGGCAGGGCAATAATTCACCCCTCCACTTT.

The V gene is TRBV24-1, the J gene TRBJ2-5, with TRBD1 identical over 8 bases. The CDR3 covers 17 residues. With 4 bases clipped from V and 5 bases from J, the junction kept 14 bases outside the gene matches. The germline V gene has CDR1 KGHDR and CDR2 SFDVKD. The CDR3 region is CATSEGQARPSRETQYF. The CDR3 DNA reads TGTGCCACCAGTGAGGGACAGGCACGTCCAAGTAGGGAGACCCAGTACTTC.

This sequence joins TRBV29-1 and TRBJ1-1; a weak D match, TRBD1 (5 bases). V gave up 7 bases and J gave up 3 bases, with 15 bases separating them. The CDR3 has 13 residues. Germline V gene lookup returns CDR1 SQVTM and CDR2 ANQGSEA. CDR3 sequence: CSAKGNLDTEAFF. The CDR3 DNA reads TGCAGCGCCAAGGGGAATTTGGACACTGAAGCTTTCTTT.

The chain recombines TRBV7-8 with TRBJ2-7, with D perhaps TRBD1 (6 bases). Germline V gene data show CDR1 as SGHVS and CDR2 as FQNEAQ. V was shortened by 4 bases and J by 7 bases, with 17 bases between the two germline ends. The CDR3 length is 14 residues. CDR3: CASSSSRGTVEQYF. CDR3 sequence (DNA): TGTGCCAGCAGCTCCTCCAGGGGCACGGTTGAGCAGTACTTC.

The rearrangement joins TRBV2 to TRBJ1-2; 9 positions match TRBD1. This CDR3 comprises 12 residues. J gave up 9 bases and V 11 bases, and 10 bases lay outside the gene matches. The germline V gene encodes CDR1 SNHLY and CDR2 FYNNEI. CDR3 region: CALSRDRESYTF. DNA for the CDR3: TGTGCCTTAAGCCGGGACAGGGAAAGCTACACCTTC.

V and J are TRBV28 and TRBJ1-1; 8 bases line up with TRBD1. Trimming cost V 8 bases and J 4 bases; bases outside gene matches: 6. The CDR3 loop spans 13 amino acids. Germline values: CDR1 MDHEN, CDR2 SYDVKM. The CDR3 sequence: CASWTGLGTEAFF. CDR3 DNA sequence: TGTGCCAGCTGGACAGGGTTAGGCACTGAAGCTTTCTTT.

This chain joins TRBV5-5 and TRBJ1-1; D perhaps matches TRBD1 (5 bases). There are 15 residues in the CDR3. V was cut by 8 bases and J by 4 bases, with 21 bases left in between. Germline V lookup: CDR1 SGHKS, CDR2 YYEKEE (reference sequence). The CDR3 is CASGLGPSGGTEAFF. The DNA of the CDR3 is TGTGCCAGTGGGTTGGGGCCGTCCGGGGGCACTGAAGCTTTCTTT.

The chain couples TRBV5-1 to TRBJ2-3; no definite D call. V shed 5 bases and J shed 1 base, with 5 bases lying between them. The CDR3 is 12 residues long. Germline loops: CDR1 SGHRS, CDR2 YFSETQ. The CDR3 protein is CASRAGTDTQYF. The CDR3 coding sequence is TGCGCCAGCAGGGCGGGCACAGATACGCAGTATTTT.

The rearrangement uses TRBV3-1 (or the pseudogene TRBV3-2) and TRBJ2-3; weak D call: TRBD2 (7 bases). V lost 4 bases and J lost 2, with 10 bases in between. The V gene's germline CDR1 is LGHDT and CDR2 YNNKEL (reference sequence). This CDR3 comprises 14 residues. CDR3 sequence: CASSRGGSTDTQYF. The CDR3 DNA reads TGTGCCAGCAGCCGGGGGGGCTCCACAGATACGCAGTATTTT.

This chain links TRBV27 with TRBJ1-6; D is ambiguous. The CDR3 consists of 12 residues. Germline V lookup: CDR1 MNHEY, CDR2 SMNVEV (reference sequence). V lost 4 bases and J 12 bases, leaving 10 bases between the germline ends. The CDR3 loop reads CASSWVGRPLHF. CDR3 sequence (DNA): TGTGCCAGCAGTTGGGTGGGGAGACCCCTCCACTTT.

The gene calls are TRBV6-5 and TRBJ1-4; 8 bases are a match to TRBD1. CDR3 size: 14 residues. Germline V gene sequence: CDR1 MNHEY, CDR2 SVGAGI. Unmatched junction bases numbered 7, after V lost 8 bases and J lost 5 bases. This chain's CDR3 is CASGFRGQNEKLFF. The CDR3 DNA sequence: TGTGCCAGCGGGTTCAGGGGGCAAAATGAAAAACTGTTTTTT.

This clone turned up a few times. The rearrangement uses TRBV11-2 and TRBJ2-7; maybe TRBD1 (6 bases). CDR1 and CDR2 from the germline V gene are SGHAT and FQNNGV. The V and J ends lost 5 bases and 1 base respectively, with 24 bases between them. The CDR3 runs 18 residues. CDR3 coding DNA: TGTGCCAGCAGCCCATTGGCCCGAAGCAGGGGAGTTTCCTACGAGCAGTACTTC. Translated, it gives CASSPLARSRGVSYEQYF.